The clone carrying this T cell receptor (beta chain) was found a few times. Its specificity is unknown. Using RNA template, CDR3s of TCR alpha and beta were amplified with iRepertoire arm-PCR. Via MiXCR, TCRdb re-called the multiplex PCR reads, giving one row per CDR3 protein. The sample has around 170,000 distinct CDR3 sequences, approximately 40% seen once. CDR3 length: 12 residues. V lost 4 bases and J 6 bases, leaving 12 bases between the germline ends. Germline CDR1 and CDR2: SQVTM and ANQGSEA. These data belong to a study of glioma-infiltrating T cells. Overall study findings and caveats: Above-expected tissue-blood divergence occurred in all gliomas, most in low-grade ones.

The sequenced material came from glioma tissue, nonneoplastic brain tissue, or PBMCs (not recorded which). The chain couples TRBV29-1 to TRBJ1-2; possible D gene TRBD1, 6 bases. This sequence originates from a human donor with low-grade glioma or glioblastoma, undergoing nonglioma brain surgery, or in good health (not recorded which). The CDR3 DNA is TGCAGCGTTGGAGGGGGTTTCGATGGCTACACCTTC. This codes for CSVGGGFDGYTF.